This TCR beta chain derives from a study of blood T cell repertoires in COVID-19. As for the study in general: Acute-phase and convalescent COVID-19 samples originated in the United States, Italy and Spain. The analysed material was cDNA or gDNA that came from T cells, B-cell-depleted T cells, or PBMCs.

Source study methods: Estimated nucleated cell counts came from reference gene primer amplification. Sequenced by immunoSEQ multiplex PCR; TCRdb stores in-frame clones only, minus some. That table is the source of V, J and clone size, and D and trimming were worked out from the DNA. This table holds tens of thousands of clones, around 79% found once. The count of this clone is one. Material: peripheral blood. The clonotype originates from a human donor in a cohort sampled during active COVID-19.

The CDR3 DNA is TGTGCCAGCAGCGCGGGGGACTTACGAAAGTACTTC. Translating it yields CASSAGDLRKYF. The chain recombines TRBV12-3 or TRBV12-4 with TRBJ2-7; 7 bases are a match to TRBD2. The CDR3 extends over 12 amino acids. Germline trimming cut 6 bases from V and 11 bases from J; bases unmatched to any gene: 10.